This TCR beta chain was recorded in a study of blood T cell repertoires in COVID-19. Overall study: PBMCs, B-cell-depleted T cells, or T cells were the source of the cDNA or gDNA that made up the material.

In the authors' methods: Reference gene primer amplification yielded estimated nucleated cell counts. Clones were read by immunoSEQ multiplex PCR, and TCRdb kept only the in-frame ones, dropping some. D and trimming come from the DNA, and the V and J calls and clone size come from that table. The sample has some 390,000 clones; around 87% are singletons. V lost 5 bases, J lost 2 bases, and 5 bases stayed unmatched. Germline CDR1 and CDR2: ENHRY and SYGVKD. This CDR3 contains 14 residues. This TCR was recovered from a man aged 30 to 39 who had recovered from COVID-19. The chain combines TRBV10-3 with TRBJ2-7, with 8 bases that match TRBD1. The sequencing input was PBMCs or T cells enriched from blood (not recorded which). This CDR3 is CAISKRQGTYEQYF. In nucleotides, the CDR3 is TGTGCCATCAGTAAACGACAGGGGACCTACGAGCAGTACTTC.